The 27 T cell receptor beta chains given below trace back to one sample, sequenced in a study of radiation and T cells in renal cell carcinoma. Measured with immunoSEQ multiplex PCR; TCRdb has only the in-frame clones, and not every one. Here the sample spans 150,000 to 200,000 clones, about 87% being singletons. Time point: blood 4 weeks post-SBRT, at nephrectomy. Sample treatment: 15 Gy SBRT to primary tumor, nephrectomy 4 weeks later. This sample comprised blood, obtained from a patient whose treatment included radiotherapy and nephrectomy. These receptors originate from a woman in her 50s with renal cell carcinoma.

V usage is TRBV6-5 and J usage is TRBJ1-2, with D possibly TRBD1 on 5 matching bases. The CDR3 is 13 residues long. V gave up 2 bases and J gave up 8 bases, with 12 bases separating them. Germline lookup yields CDR1 MNHEY and CDR2 SVGAGI. The CDR3 sequence is CASSYNSGGGYTF. CDR3 nucleotides: TGTGCCAGCAGTTACAATTCGGGGGGAGGCTACACCTTC.

The J gene is TRBJ2-2, the V gene TRBV6-5; D is unclear. Germline V gene data show CDR1 as MNHEY and CDR2 as SVGAGI. This CDR3 spans 12 amino acids. V was clipped by 6 bases and J by 7 bases, with 9 bases between them. DNA for the CDR3: TGTGCCAGCAGCTTCAACGTCGGGGAGCTGTTTTTT. It is translated as CASSFNVGELFF.

J is TRBJ2-5 and V is TRBV6-1; 7 bases match TRBD2. CDR3 length: 13 residues. V lost 6 bases to trimming and J lost 5 bases; unmatched junction nucleotides: 6. The germline CDR1 and CDR2 sequences are MNHNS and SASEGT. Written as DNA, the CDR3 is TGTGCCAGCAGGACTAGCTTTGTCGAGACCCAGTACTTC. This sequence encodes CASRTSFVETQYF.

This rearrangement joins TRBV7-2 to TRBJ1-2; D is ambiguous. Germline V gene lookup returns CDR1 SGHTA and CDR2 FQGNSA. This CDR3 has 14 residues. Trimming shortened V by 5 bases and J by 2 bases, and 12 bases separated the two germline ends. The CDR3 spells CASSPGRVNYGYTF. CDR3 sequence (DNA): TGTGCCAGCAGCCCAGGTCGGGTGAACTATGGCTACACCTTC.

This chain connects TRBV5-1 to TRBJ1-1; 7 bases map to TRBD1. The J segment lost 0 bases and the V segment lost 2 bases, leaving 4 bases of the junction unmatched. The length of the CDR3 is 15 residues. CDR1 and CDR2 from the germline V gene are SGHRS and YFSETQ. The CDR3 sequence is CASSFAGGMNTEAFF. In DNA, the CDR3 is TGCGCCAGCAGCTTCGCAGGGGGGATGAACACTGAAGCTTTCTTT.

The chain links TRBV7-9 to TRBJ1-1; D remains unclear. This CDR3 comprises 14 residues. CDR1 SEHNR and CDR2 FQNEAQ come from the germline V gene (reference sequence). Trimming shortened V by 1 base and J by 0 bases, and 6 bases separated the two germline ends. CDR3 coding DNA: TGTGCCAGCAGCTTAGGCCCGATGAACACTGAAGCTTTCTTT. The encoded protein is CASSLGPMNTEAFF.

Comments on this clone: An end of the junction does not agree with germline; a read error may underlie this. The CDR3 DNA reads as TGTGCTAGCAGCCCACAGGCAGGGGGCTTATCCTACAATGAGCAGTTCTTC. Translating gives CASSPQAGGLSYNEQFF. The chain joins TRBV7-7 to TRBJ2-1; the match to TRBD1 covers 8 bases. Germline CDR1 reads SSHAT; CDR2 reads FNYEAQ (reference sequence). The CDR3 is made up of 17 amino acids. Full variable domain (outside the CDR3, taken from reference TRBV7-7 and TRBJ2-1): GAGVSQSPRYKVTKRGQDVTLRCDPISSHATLYWYQQALGQGPEFLTYFNYEAQPDKSGLPSDRFSAERPEGSISTLTIQRTEQRDSAMYRCASSPQAGGLSYNEQFFGPGTRLTVL.

This clone was observed many times. The V call is TRBV4-2, the J call TRBJ1-2; 12 bases are shared with TRBD1. Germline V gene lookup returns CDR1 LGHNA and CDR2 YNFKEQ. The CDR3 runs 16 residues. V was pared by 1 base and J by 5 bases, with 5 bases of the junction left unmatched. This CDR3 reads CASSQAEGQGAYGYTF. In DNA, the CDR3 is TGTGCCAGCAGCCAAGCGGAGGGACAGGGGGCGTATGGCTACACCTTC.

This clone was observed a single time. This sequence joins TRBV5-1 and TRBJ2-5; a weak D match, TRBD2 (5 bases). The CDR3 is 14 residues long. V was cut by 1 base and J by 1 base, with 8 bases left in between. Germline V gene lookup returns CDR1 SGHRS and CDR2 YFSETQ. DNA for the CDR3: TGCGCCAGCAGCTTGACCAGCGGCCAAGAGACCCAGTACTTC. Its protein is CASSLTSGQETQYF.

The chain uses TRBV30 and TRBJ1-6, with D maybe TRBD1 (5 bases). Trimming cost V 1 base and J 10 bases, with 11 bases left between them. The germline gives CDR1 GTSNPN, CDR2 SVGIG (reference sequence). This CDR3 comprises 13 residues. CDR3 region: CAWSGPRGSPLHF. The CDR3 DNA sequence: TGTGCCTGGAGTGGCCCACGGGGGTCACCCCTCCACTTT.

This clone was recorded only once. V is TRBV9 and J is TRBJ2-7; 8 bases are a match to TRBD2. The germline gives CDR1 SGDLS, CDR2 YYNGEE. The junction had 8 bases not matched to a gene; V was cut back by 0 bases and J by 3 bases. This CDR3 spans 16 amino acids. The CDR3: CASSVAAGGANYEQYF. The CDR3 region has the DNA TGTGCCAGCAGCGTAGCTGCGGGGGGTGCAAACTACGAGCAGTACTTC.

The chain is built from TRBV1 and TRBJ2-1; TRBD2 is the table's D call, not checked against the DNA. TRBV1 is designated a pseudogene. The CDR3 totals 17 residues. The CDR3 is CTSSLGLAGGSYNEQFF. The CDR3 nucleotides read TGCACCAGCAGCCTGGGACTAGCGGGGGGGTCCTACAATGAGCAGTTCTTC.

This clone was picked up one time. V is TRBV19 and J is TRBJ2-7; TRBD1 aligns across 8 bases. The CDR3 has 16 amino acids. Germline-derived CDR1 and CDR2 are LNHDA and SQIVND (reference sequence). The ends lost 3 bases at V and 4 bases at J; junction bases unmatched: 11. The CDR3 sequence is CASSIPRGPRSYEQYF. The CDR3 region has the DNA TGTGCCAGTAGTATCCCCAGGGGGCCTCGATCGTACGAGCAGTACTTC.

The V gene is TRBV18, the J gene TRBJ2-5; no firm D call. Germline assignment: CDR1 KGHSH and CDR2 LQKENI. Trimming took off 1 base at V and 2 bases at J, with 5 bases between the two ends. There are 13 residues in the CDR3. CDR3 loop: CASSPQTQETQYF. The CDR3 nucleotides read TGTGCCAGCTCACCACAAACACAAGAGACCCAGTACTTC.

The chain links TRBV2 to TRBJ2-1; 10 bases are a match to TRBD2. This CDR3 comprises 15 residues. V lost 4 bases and J lost 3; bases outside the gene matches: 3. Per the germline V gene, CDR1 is SNHLY and CDR2 is FYNNEI. The CDR3: CASSVERGGYNEQFF. CDR3 coding DNA: TGTGCCAGCAGTGTGGAGCGGGGGGGCTACAATGAGCAGTTCTTC.

The CDR3 nucleotides read TGTGCCAGCAGCTCTCTTACTGAGGTGCTTCTGAACACTGAAGCTTTCTTT. It is translated as CASSSLTEVLLNTEAFF. The chain has TRBV7-9 and TRBJ1-1; D call uncertain. This CDR3 contains 17 residues. Deletions cut 4 bases from V and 0 bases from J, with 18 bases between. Germline V lookup: CDR1 SEHNR, CDR2 FQNEAQ (reference sequence).

V gene TRBV7-9 combines with J gene TRBJ1-2; D perhaps matches TRBD1 (6 bases). The V end lost 5 bases, the J end lost 4 bases, and 11 bases lay between the germline ends. The CDR3 extends over 13 amino acids. Germline CDR1 is SEHNR and CDR2 is FQNEAQ (reference sequence). The CDR3 DNA reads as TGTGCCAGCAGCCACGGACAGTTCTATGGCTACACCTTC. Amino acid sequence: CASSHGQFYGYTF.

The chain carries TRBV4-3 and TRBJ1-1, with TRBD1 as a possible D gene (6 bases). The germline CDR1 and CDR2 sequences are LGHNA and YSLEER. The CDR3 covers 14 residues. V was clipped by 1 base and J by 5 bases, with 11 bases between them. The CDR3 reads CASSQVQGRTEAFF. As DNA, the CDR3 is TGCGCCAGCAGCCAAGTCCAGGGGAGAACTGAAGCTTTCTTT.

The CDR3 is CASSRSLGGSGNTIYF. In DNA form, the CDR3 reads TGTGCCAGCAGCCGATCCTTAGGGGGCTCTGGAAACACCATATATTTT. The J gene is TRBJ1-3, the V gene TRBV14, with a weak D call TRBD1 (6 bases). Germline assignment: CDR1 SGHDN and CDR2 FVKESK. This CDR3 has 16 residues. V was shortened by 4 bases and J by 0 bases, with 13 bases between the two germline ends.

The genes are TRBV7-2 and TRBJ1-4; 11 bases map to TRBD1. V lost 5 bases and J lost 8; bases outside the gene matches: 10. The CDR3 is 16 amino acids. Germline loops: CDR1 SGHTA, CDR2 FQGNSA. The DNA of the CDR3 is TGTGCCAGCAGCAGATCATTCGGGACAGGGGGGGAAAAACTGTTTTTT. It encodes CASSRSFGTGGEKLFF.

In this sample, this clone turned up once. This rearrangement joins TRBV19 to TRBJ2-5, with a possible D match to TRBD1 (6 bases). V gave up 6 bases and J gave up 4 bases, with 12 bases separating them. This CDR3 has 13 residues. Germline V gene lookup returns CDR1 LNHDA and CDR2 SQIVND (reference sequence). The CDR3 sequence: CASSPDRLETQYF. Here the CDR3 DNA reads TGTGCCAGTAGCCCCGACAGGTTAGAGACCCAGTACTTC.

The sample holds one count of this clone. The CDR3 DNA reads TGCGCCAGCAGCTTTAGTGGGACCGGGGAGCTGTTTTTT. Amino acids: CASSFSGTGELFF. The rearrangement links TRBV5-1 to TRBJ2-2; D is unresolved. Between the trimmed V and J ends, which lost 2 bases and 5 bases, there was a span of 7 bases. Germline V gene data show CDR1 as SGHRS and CDR2 as YFSETQ. CDR3 size: 13 residues.

This rearrangement joins TRBV7-9 to TRBJ1-1; tentatively, D is TRBD1 (6 bases). V lost 5 bases and J 2 bases, leaving 9 bases between the germline ends. Germline CDR1 SEHNR, CDR2 FQNEAQ (reference sequence). The CDR3 extends over 13 amino acids. CDR3 protein: CASSQQGNTEAFF. CDR3 DNA: TGTGCCAGCAGCCAACAGGGAAACACTGAAGCTTTCTTT.

This chain connects TRBV2 to TRBJ2-3, with 11 nucleotides matching TRBD1. Trimming at V came to 3 bases and at J to 8 bases, leaving 13 bases not matched to a gene. This CDR3 region has 17 residues. Germline loops: CDR1 SNHLY, CDR2 FYNNEI. CDR3 in amino acids: CASSDLNGDRGKGTQYF. The CDR3 DNA is TGTGCCAGCAGTGATCTCAATGGGGACAGGGGGAAGGGTACGCAGTATTTT.

In DNA form, the CDR3 reads TGTGCCAGCAGTAGTTCCCGAGGGTACACTGAAGCTTTCTTT. The encoded protein is CASSSSRGYTEAFF. This chain connects TRBV6-6 to TRBJ1-1; the D is unclear. The germline V gene encodes CDR1 MNHNY and CDR2 SVGAGI (reference sequence). The CDR3 sequence is 14 residues long. V was shortened by 5 bases and J by 3 bases, with 13 bases between the two germline ends.

The chain combines TRBV7-2 with TRBJ1-1; possibly TRBD1 for D (5 bases). The CDR3 length is 14 residues. The germline gives CDR1 SGHTA, CDR2 FQGNSA. Trimming took off 5 bases at V and 1 base at J, with 11 bases between the two ends. CDR3 bases: TGTGCCAGCAGCCCCGAGAGGGGGAACACTGAAGCTTTCTTT. Translating gives CASSPERGNTEAFF.

The V and J genes are TRBV19 and TRBJ2-5, with D possibly being TRBD1 (5 bases). The V end was cut by 3 bases, the J end by 2 bases, with 13 bases between. Germline CDR1 is LNHDA and CDR2 is SQIVND (reference sequence). CDR3 size: 15 residues. The CDR3 reads CASSIDRDLQETQYF. The CDR3 region has the DNA TGTGCCAGTAGTATCGACAGAGACCTTCAAGAGACCCAGTACTTC. Full variable domain (remainder filled in from reference TRBV19 and TRBJ2-5): DGGITQSPKYLFRKEGQNVTLSCEQNLNHDAMYWYRQDPGQGLRLIYYSQIVNDFQKGDIAEGYSVSREKKESFPLTVTSAQKNPTAFYLCASSIDRDLQETQYFGPGTRLLVL.